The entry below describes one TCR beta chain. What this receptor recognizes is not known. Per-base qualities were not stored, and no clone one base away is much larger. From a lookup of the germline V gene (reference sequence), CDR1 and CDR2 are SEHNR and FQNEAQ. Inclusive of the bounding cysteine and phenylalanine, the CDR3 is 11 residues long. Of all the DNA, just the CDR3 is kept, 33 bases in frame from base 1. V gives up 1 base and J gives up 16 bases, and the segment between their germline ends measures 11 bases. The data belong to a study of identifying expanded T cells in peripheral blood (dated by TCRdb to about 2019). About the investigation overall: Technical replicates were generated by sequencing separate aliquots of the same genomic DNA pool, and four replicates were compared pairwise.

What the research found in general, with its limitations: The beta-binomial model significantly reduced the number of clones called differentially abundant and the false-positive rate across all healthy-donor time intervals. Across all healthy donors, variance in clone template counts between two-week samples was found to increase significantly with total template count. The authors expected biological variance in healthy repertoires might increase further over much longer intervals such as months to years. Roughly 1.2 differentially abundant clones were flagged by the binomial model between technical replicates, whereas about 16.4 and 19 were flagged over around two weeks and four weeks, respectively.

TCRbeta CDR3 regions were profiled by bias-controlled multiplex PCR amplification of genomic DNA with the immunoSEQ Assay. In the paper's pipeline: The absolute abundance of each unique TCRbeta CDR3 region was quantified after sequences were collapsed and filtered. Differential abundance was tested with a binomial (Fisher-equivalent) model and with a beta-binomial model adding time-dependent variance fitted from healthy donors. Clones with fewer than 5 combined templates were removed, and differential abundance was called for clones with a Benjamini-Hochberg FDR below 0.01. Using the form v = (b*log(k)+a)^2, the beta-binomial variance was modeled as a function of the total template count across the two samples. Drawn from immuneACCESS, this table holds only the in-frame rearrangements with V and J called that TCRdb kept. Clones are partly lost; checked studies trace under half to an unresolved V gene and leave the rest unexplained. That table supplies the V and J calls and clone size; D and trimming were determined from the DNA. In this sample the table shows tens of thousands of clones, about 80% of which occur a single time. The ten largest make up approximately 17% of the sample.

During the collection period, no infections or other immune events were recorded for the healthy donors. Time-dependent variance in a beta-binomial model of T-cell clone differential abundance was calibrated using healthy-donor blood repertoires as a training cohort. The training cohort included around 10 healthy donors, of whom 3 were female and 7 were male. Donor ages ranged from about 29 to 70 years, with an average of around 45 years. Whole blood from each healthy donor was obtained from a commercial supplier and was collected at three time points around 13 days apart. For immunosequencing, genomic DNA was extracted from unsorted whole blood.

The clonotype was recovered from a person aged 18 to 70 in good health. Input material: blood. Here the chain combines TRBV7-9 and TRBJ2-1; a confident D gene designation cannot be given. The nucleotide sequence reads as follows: TGTGCCAGCAGCTTAGAGGGTCGGATTTTCTTC. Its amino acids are CASSLEGRIFF.